The T cell receptor beta chain described here comes from a study of blood T cell repertoires in COVID-19 (dated by TCRdb to between 2020 and 2021). Background for the entire study: Collaborator samples came from the United States, Italy and Spain and covered acute and convalescent phases of COVID-19. The repertoires were made available in a free public database intended to serve as a resource for research on the immune response to SARS-CoV-2. Samples came from the ongoing ImmuneRACE study (first 160 participants) plus 1,254 subjects from 6 global collaborators. The material from the prospective study consisted of cDNA or gDNA derived from T cells, B-cell-depleted T cells, or PBMCs. Where available, HLA class I and class II types were taken from metadata supplied by the sample provider and were not determined by assay-based typing. Subjects who had been exposed to COVID-19, were actively infected with it, or had recovered from it provided the deeply sampled blood TCRbeta repertoires that made up the dataset. Nearly every sample came with metadata listing a de-identified subject ID, COVID-19 status, age in years and sex. Results and caveats for the whole study, not just this receptor: Clinical and demographic metadata were provided uncurated, with the amount varying by source and participant.

The immunoSEQ Assay, a bias-controlled multiplex PCR, was used to amplify TCRbeta CDR3 regions from genomic DNA. Processing in the source paper ran as follows. Within the assay, amplification of reference gene primers was used to estimate how many nucleated cells each sample contained. To quantify the absolute abundance of each unique TCRbeta CDR3 rearrangement, sequence reads were collapsed and filtered. For each sample, productive Simpson clonality was calculated by taking the square root of Simpson's diversity index across productive rearrangements. The table was pulled from immuneACCESS by TCRdb, which kept in-frame rearrangements only. Such tables lose some clones; where checked, under half of the loss comes from unresolved V genes, and the rest has no known cause. V, J and clone size are those of that table, while D and trimming were read from the DNA. The sample has about 180,000 clones on record, about 82% of them singletons. The top ten hold 6.5% to 7% of the sample.

There are 14 amino acids in the CDR3, from cysteine to phenylalanine inclusive. Only the CDR3 portion is preserved as DNA: 42 bases, with reading frame beginning at the first base. From the germline V gene (reference sequence), CDR1 is LNHNV and CDR2 is YYDKDF. The V end loses 0 bases and the J end loses 7 bases, and a stretch of 12 bases separates them. Whole blood was collected in K2EDTA tubes by collaborating institutions according to the institutions' own protocols. For TCRbeta analysis, collaborators shipped samples as frozen whole blood, isolated PBMCs, or DNA extracted from either of those sample types. Turning to this clone: Its antigen is currently not known. There are no base qualities to consult, and no much larger clone falls within one base.

This sequence uses TRBV15 and TRBJ1-1; tentative D gene TRBD1, with 5 bases matching. The sequenced material came from peripheral blood. The source is a man aged 70 or older with active or convalescent COVID-19. The nucleotide sequence is TGTGCCACCAGCAGAGACAGGGCAGTGGGTGAAGCTTTCTTT. Translated, this gives CATSRDRAVGEAFF.